Below are 8 T cell receptor beta chains sequenced from a single sample in a study of T cell responses to AZD1222 COVID-19 vaccine. The data were produced by immunoSEQ multiplex PCR, yet TCRdb's version contains in-frame clones alone and is incomplete. This sample yields 75,000 to 90,000 clones, of which 89% are seen a single time; less than 2.5% belongs to the top ten. Sequencing used peripheral blood, obtained on day 0 of AZD1222 vaccination. The receptors stem from an adult in good health.

This clone showed up just once. CDR3 coding DNA: TGCAGCGTCGCCACAGAGGGTCATCAGCCCCAGCATTTT. Its protein is CSVATEGHQPQHF. V gene TRBV29-1 combines with J gene TRBJ1-5; D is undetermined. Trimming stripped 6 bases from V and 5 bases from J, with 14 bases between. This CDR3 comprises 13 residues. Germline CDR1 SQVTM, CDR2 ANQGSEA.

The V call is TRBV7-9, the J call TRBJ2-1; 9 nucleotides align to TRBD2. The CDR3 consists of 14 residues. Germline V gene sequence: CDR1 SEHNR, CDR2 FQNEAQ (reference sequence). The junction had 5 bases not matched to a gene; V was cut back by 5 bases and J by 6 bases. DNA for the CDR3: TGTGCCAGCAGCACCCGACTAGCGGTCAATGAGCAGTTCTTC. This translates into CASSTRLAVNEQFF.

The chain couples TRBV10-1 to TRBJ2-1, with 10 bases lining up with TRBD2. There are 16 residues in the CDR3. V shed 5 bases and J 7 bases; nucleotides not matched to a gene: 11. CDR1 and CDR2 (germline): WNHNN, SYGVQD (reference sequence). CDR3 coding DNA: TGCGCCAGCAGTCCCAGCGGGATAGCGGGAGGAAATGAGCAGTTCTTC. As protein: CASSPSGIAGGNEQFF.

For the CDR3, the DNA is TGTGCCAGCAGCTTATTCGGGGAGCGTGAAGCTTTCTTT. It is translated as CASSLFGEREAFF. J is TRBJ1-1 and V is TRBV7-9, with unresolved D. In germline, CDR1 is SEHNR, CDR2 FQNEAQ (reference sequence). CDR3 length: 13 amino acids. Trimming removed 2 bases from V and 7 bases from J, with 11 bases in between.

The rearrangement uses TRBV20-1 and TRBJ1-1, with TRBD1 identical over 7 bases. The CDR3 loop spans 14 amino acids. V was pared by 3 bases and J by 6 bases, with 10 bases of the junction left unmatched. The germline V gene encodes CDR1 DFQATT and CDR2 SNEGSKA (reference sequence). Here the CDR3 DNA reads TGCAGTGCTAGTAGGAGAGACAGGGTGGCTGAAGCTTTCTTT. It is translated as CSASRRDRVAEAFF.

The CDR3 region is CASSLAGTDQSQYF. The CDR3 DNA follows: TGCGCCAGCAGCTTGGCTGGGACTGACCAGTCCCAGTACTTC. The genes are TRBV5-1 and TRBJ2-5; TRBD2 might be the D (6 bases). V was clipped by 0 bases and J by 9 bases, with 15 bases between them. Germline V gene lookup returns CDR1 SGHRS and CDR2 YFSETQ. The CDR3 is made up of 14 amino acids.

The CDR3 region is CASSFPGGNYTF. The DNA of the CDR3 is TGTGCCAGCAGTTTTCCAGGGGGCAACTACACCTTC. The chain recombines TRBV27 with TRBJ1-2; 8 bases match TRBD1. V shed 3 bases and J 10 bases; nucleotides not matched to a gene: 4. The CDR3 consists of 12 residues. CDR1 is MNHEY, CDR2 SMNVEV, per germline (reference sequence).

The J gene is TRBJ2-7, the V gene TRBV7-2; D unresolved. The germline V gene encodes CDR1 SGHTA and CDR2 FQGNSA. The CDR3 spans 11 residues. The germline V and J ends were trimmed by 3 bases and 3 bases, with 3 bases remaining between them. CDR3: CASSLSYEQYF. The CDR3 coding sequence is TGTGCCAGCAGCTTGAGCTACGAGCAGTACTTC.